This is a list of T cell receptor beta chains from one sample in a study of blood T cell repertoires in COVID-19. Using immunoSEQ multiplex PCR, the repertoire was profiled, and TCRdb retains in-frame clones only, with some absent. Among about 240,000 clones listed, about 80% were seen once. The specimen was peripheral blood. The receptors were gathered from an elderly woman with acute or convalescent COVID-19. CDR3s include the opening cysteine and the closing phenylalanine or tryptophan. Size tells how often a clone was seen (once, few, many) or the class of an expanded clone, and some rows leave it out.

J	size	length	V	CDR3
TRBJ1-4	few	16	TRBV2	CASSGLSGTGVEKLFF
TRBJ1-4	-	12	TRBV6-5	CANGGGGEKLFF
TRBJ1-2	-	15	TRBV2	CASRQGQGNWYGYTF
TRBJ2-4	-	16	TRBV28	CASSPYRVGAKNIQYF
TRBJ1-3	-	19	TRBV5-1	CASSFGGQGDYSSGNTIYF
TRBJ2-2	-	14	TRBV5-1	CASRRGGDTGELFF
TRBJ1-2	-	15	TRBV5-4	CASSLATGLGYGYTF
TRBJ1-2	few	15	TRBV7-8	CASSSYDRTNYGYTF
TRBJ2-7	-	13	TRBV2	CASMVAGAYEQYF
TRBJ2-3	-	14	TRBV7-9	CASSLLQGGDTQYF
TRBJ2-2	-	18	TRBV7-8	CASSLNGGTGALSGELFF
TRBJ1-4	-	14	TRBV28	CASSPVVISEKLFF
TRBJ2-1	-	15	TRBV19	CASKPPGLAANEQFF
TRBJ1-5	-	14	TRBV2	CASSEDRGGQPQHF
TRBJ1-6	-	15	TRBV5-1	CASSSSDRDNSPLHF
TRBJ2-3	-	16	TRBV9	CASSVLAGGGGDTQYF